This T cell receptor beta chain was obtained from a study of blood T cell repertoires in COVID-19. Using immunoSEQ multiplex PCR, the repertoire was profiled, and TCRdb retains in-frame clones only, with some absent. This sample carries hundreds of thousands of clones, 83% of them seen once, and the ten largest clones take approximately 9%. CDR3 length: 15 amino acids. Germline V gives CDR1 LNHDA, CDR2 SQIVND (reference sequence). V shed 7 bases and J shed 4 bases, with 17 bases lying between them. This TCR was sampled from a woman aged 45-59 years who had recovered from COVID-19. The gene calls are TRBV19 and TRBJ1-5; tentatively, D is TRBD1 (6 bases). Sample: peripheral blood. The CDR3 DNA reads as TGTGCCAGTACCTTAAGGGGGAATTGGAATCAGCCCCAGCATTTT. Translating gives CASTLRGNWNQPQHF.